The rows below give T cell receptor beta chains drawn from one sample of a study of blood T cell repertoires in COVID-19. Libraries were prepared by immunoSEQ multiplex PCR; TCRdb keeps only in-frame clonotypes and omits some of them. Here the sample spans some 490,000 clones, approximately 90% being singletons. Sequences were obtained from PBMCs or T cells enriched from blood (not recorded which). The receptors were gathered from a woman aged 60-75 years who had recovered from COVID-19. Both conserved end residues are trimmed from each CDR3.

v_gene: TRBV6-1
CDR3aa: ASSEWTGGGLYEQY

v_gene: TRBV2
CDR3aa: ASSDIQGAVTGELF

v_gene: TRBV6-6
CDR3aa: ASRGVGTGELF

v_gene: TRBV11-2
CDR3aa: ASSLGGGNTIY

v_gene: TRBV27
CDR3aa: ASIDRGGTEAF

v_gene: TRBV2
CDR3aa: ASKDRKETQY

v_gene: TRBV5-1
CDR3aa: ASSFGLNTGELF

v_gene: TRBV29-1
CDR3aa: SVDRGGWTEAF

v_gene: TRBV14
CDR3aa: ASSQGANRYKAF

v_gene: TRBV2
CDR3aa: AGRGGGPYEQY

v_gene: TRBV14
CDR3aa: ASSPTRRAAATPNEQF

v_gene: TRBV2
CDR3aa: ASSEVLAGRDEQY

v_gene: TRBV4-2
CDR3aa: ASSQGTSGVEGTQY

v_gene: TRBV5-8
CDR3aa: ASSFDRGREAF

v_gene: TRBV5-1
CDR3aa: ASSPGTGLQETQY

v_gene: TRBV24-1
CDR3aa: ATSDERSGLGQANSPLH

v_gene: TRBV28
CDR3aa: ASSLPGTGKETQY

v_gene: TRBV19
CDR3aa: ASSGTGGKRGVRSEQF

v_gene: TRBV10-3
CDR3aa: ATGQGASNTEAF

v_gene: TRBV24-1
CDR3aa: ATSDLRQPTDTQY

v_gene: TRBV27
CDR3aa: ASRSGTPNTEAF

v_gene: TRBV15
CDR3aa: ATSRDRQGADYGYT

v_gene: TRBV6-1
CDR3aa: ASSDVSGLAGGIGDIQY

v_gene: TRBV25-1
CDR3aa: SSSIGVTTYEQY

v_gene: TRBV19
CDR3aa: ASSILPGGGAGDTQY

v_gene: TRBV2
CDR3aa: ASSEAGGLNQPQH

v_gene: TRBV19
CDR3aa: ASSRGYEQY

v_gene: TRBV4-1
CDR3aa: ASSQEGGFSYEQY

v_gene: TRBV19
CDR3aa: ASSRDRAVSGANVLT

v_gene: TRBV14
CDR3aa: ASSQDFGQFLRGANVLT

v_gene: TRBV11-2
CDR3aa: ASSLGAANTDTQY

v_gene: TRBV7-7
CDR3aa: ASSFAGITGELF